The 25 T cell receptor beta chains below all came from one sample that was sequenced in a study of T cells in Graves' hyperthyroidism and ophthalmopathy (dated by TCRdb to about 2019). The library was generated by multiplex PCR. The sequencing machine was an Illumina HiSeq 2000. The TCR beta CDR3 regions were amplified from the RNA transcripts. The first round of RT-PCR for the TCR CDR3 was performed with the HTBI primer set and the Qiagen OneStep RT-PCR kit. TCRdb took the public reads, trimmed them with fastp at Q25, ran MiXCR for clone calling and kept in-frame beta chains. Records with the same CDR3 protein are collapsed into one entry carrying the most frequent genes and DNA. The sample records hundreds of thousands of distinct CDR3 sequences, 15% to 19% of which are singletons. The ten largest clonotypes hold approximately 14% of the sample. Material for sequencing was blood. These receptors originate from a young woman with Graves' hyperthyroidism.

There are a few counts of this clonotype. The chain couples TRBV2 to TRBJ1-3; no clear D. The CDR3 has 16 residues. Germline CDR1 reads SNHLY; CDR2 reads FYNNEI. The germline V and J ends were trimmed by 2 bases and 2 bases, with 13 bases remaining between them. The CDR3 here is CASSERARRAGNTIYF. CDR3 in DNA: TGTGCCAGCAGTGAAAGGGCCAGGAGGGCTGGAAACACCATATATTTT.

The CDR3 region has the DNA TGTGCCACCAGTGATTCACAGGGGGCCTTAGATCAGCCCCAGCATTTT. Amino acid sequence: CATSDSQGALDQPQHF. The gene calls are TRBV24-1 and TRBJ1-5; 9 nucleotides line up with TRBD1. After removal of 2 bases from V and 5 bases from J, the junction contained 6 bases not matched to a gene. The CDR3 contains 16 residues. In germline, CDR1 is KGHDR, CDR2 SFDVKD.

The J gene is TRBJ2-1, the V gene TRBV19, with 7 bases fitting TRBD2. Germline lookup yields CDR1 LNHDA and CDR2 SQIVND (reference sequence). The CDR3 spans 19 residues. V shed 5 bases and J 5 bases; nucleotides not matched to a gene: 21. CDR3 sequence (DNA): TGTGCCAGTAGTGGGGGGGGGGGGGTAGCGCGGAGCGGGCACAATGAGCAGTTCTTC. This encodes CASSGGGGVARSGHNEQFF.

This clonotype was seen a handful of times. The chain has TRBV25-1 and TRBJ2-3; 13 bases line up with TRBD2. This CDR3 comprises 18 residues. V was clipped by 5 bases and J by 4 bases; unmatched bases: 12. The germline CDR1 and CDR2 sequences are MGHDK and SYGVNS. The CDR3 region has the DNA TGTGCCAGCAGTTTCGAACTAGCGGGAGGGGGTCCCCCAGATACGCAGTATTTT. Translated: CASSFELAGGGPPDTQYF.

This clonotype was observed a handful of times. The J gene is TRBJ1-2, the V gene TRBV7-8; no definite D call. CDR1 is SGHVS and CDR2 is FQNEAQ in the germline V gene. The CDR3 covers 14 residues. The germline V and J ends were trimmed by 1 base and 3 bases, with 9 bases remaining between them. As DNA, the CDR3 is TGTGCCAGCAGCTTAGAGGCAGGAGACTATGGCTACACCTTC. This translates into CASSLEAGDYGYTF.

This clonotype was counted at least ten times. The chain couples TRBV11-2 to TRBJ1-2; tentative D call: TRBD1 (5 bases). CDR3 length: 14 amino acids. CDR1 is SGHAT and CDR2 is FQNNGV in the germline V gene. Trimming took off 2 bases at V and 4 bases at J, with 11 bases between the two ends. CDR3 nucleotide sequence: TGTGCCAGCAGCTTACAGGGCGGCGGCTATGGCTACACCTTC. It specifies CASSLQGGGYGYTF.

At least ten counts were recorded for this clonotype. The chain is built from TRBV7-2 and TRBJ1-6, with D uncertain. The CDR3 has 15 residues. Germline loops: CDR1 SGHTA, CDR2 FQGNSA. With 2 bases removed from V and 0 bases from J, the gap between germline ends came to 5 bases. Here the CDR3 reads CASSLKGSYNSPLHF. Written as DNA, the CDR3 is TGTGCCAGCAGCTTAAAAGGCTCCTATAATTCACCCCTCCACTTT.

Comment on this clonotype: A read error is possible here, since a much larger clone lies one base away. J is TRBJ1-2 and V is TRBV20-1; D remains ambiguous. The CDR3 is 13 residues long. Germline CDR1 DFQATT, CDR2 SNEGSKA (reference sequence). The CDR3 spells CSAGDSSNYGYTF. The CDR3, as DNA: TGCAGTGCTGGAGATTCATCTAACTATGGCTACACCTTC.

In this sample, this clonotype turned up many times. The gene calls are TRBV2 and TRBJ1-6; D is ambiguous. This CDR3 spans 16 amino acids. Germline CDR1 reads SNHLY; CDR2 reads FYNNEI. V was shortened by 4 bases and J by 4 bases, with 14 bases between the two germline ends. The DNA for the CDR3 is TGTGCCAGCAGTGGGAGTAGGGCACCATATAATTCACCCCTCCACTTT. Its protein is CASSGSRAPYNSPLHF.

The V gene is TRBV3-1, the J gene TRBJ1-1; TRBD1 aligns across 8 bases. CDR1 is LGHDT, CDR2 YNNKEL, per germline (reference sequence). The ends lost 4 bases at V and 1 base at J; junction bases unmatched: 8. CDR3 length equals 16 residues. This CDR3 reads CASSPRGPGENTEAFF. In nucleotides, the CDR3 is TGTGCCAGCAGCCCCAGGGGGCCCGGGGAGAACACTGAAGCTTTCTTT.

This chain connects TRBV6-1 to TRBJ1-5; D remains unclear. Trimming cost V 6 bases and J 2 bases, with 8 bases left between them. Germline values: CDR1 MNHNS, CDR2 SASEGT. CDR3 length equals 13 residues. CDR3 region: CASRGAGNQPQHF. CDR3 sequence (DNA): TGTGCCAGCAGGGGCGCTGGCAATCAGCCCCAGCATTTT.

This clonotype was counted a few times. The chain recombines TRBV27 with TRBJ2-1; 7 bases align to TRBD2. The V and J ends lost 3 bases and 8 bases, in that order; junction bases with no gene match: 1. Germline assignment: CDR1 MNHEY and CDR2 SMNVEV (reference sequence). The CDR3 covers 12 residues. CDR3: CASSFREDEQFF. The CDR3 coding sequence is TGTGCCAGCAGTTTTCGGGAGGATGAGCAGTTCTTC.

Comment on this clonotype: A read error is possible here, since a much larger clone lies one base away. The CDR3 bases are TGCGGCGTTCCCTTTTCCGGGATGAACACTGAAGCTTTCTTT. Protein: CGVPFSGMNTEAFF. This chain joins TRBV29-1 and TRBJ1-1, with D unresolved. The CDR3 runs to 14 residues. CDR1 SQVTM and CDR2 ANQGSEA come from the germline V gene.

This clonotype was picked up many times. The J gene is TRBJ2-7, the V gene TRBV11-2, with D unresolved. V was trimmed by 1 base and J by 6 bases, leaving 7 bases between them. CDR3 length equals 12 residues. CDR1 SGHAT and CDR2 FQNNGV come from the germline V gene. The CDR3 spells CASSLARAEQYF. For the CDR3, the DNA is TGTGCCAGCAGCTTAGCCCGGGCCGAGCAGTACTTC.

The sample holds many counts of this clonotype. The CDR3 is CASSGDRGSYGYTF. CDR3 bases: TGTGCCAGCAGTGGAGACAGGGGATCCTATGGCTACACCTTC. The chain employs TRBV2 and TRBJ1-2; 8 bases fit TRBD1. From germline, CDR1 is SNHLY and CDR2 FYNNEI. This CDR3 is 14 amino acids long. The trim removed 4 bases at V and 4 bases at J, leaving 5 bases unmatched.

This clonotype was detected ten times or more. The chain joins TRBV2 to TRBJ2-3; the D gene is possibly TRBD1 (5 bases). Trimming removed 9 bases at V and 0 bases at J, with 13 bases between. The germline CDR1 and CDR2 sequences are SNHLY and FYNNEI. This CDR3 region has 14 residues. CDR3 in amino acids: CARELTVSTDTQYF. CDR3 in DNA: TGTGCCAGAGAACTGACAGTTAGCACAGATACGCAGTATTTT.

The chain is built from TRBV4-1 and TRBJ2-1; D is perhaps TRBD1 (6 bases). The DNA end lines up better with TRBJ2-7; the J call may be wrong. CDR1 MGHRA and CDR2 YSYEKL come from the germline V gene. The CDR3 consists of 15 residues. The CDR3 region has the DNA TGCGCCAGCAGCCAAGCGTTAGGACAGTACAATGAGCAGTACTTC. It translates to CASSQALGQYNEQYF.

The V gene is TRBV20-1, the J gene TRBJ1-2; D not certain. The germline V and J ends were trimmed by 7 bases and 4 bases, with 13 bases remaining between them. The CDR3 has 12 amino acids. Germline CDR1 DFQATT, CDR2 SNEGSKA (reference sequence). The CDR3 coding sequence is TGCAGTGTTCCAAGAGGGTTCTATGGCTACACCTTC. It encodes CSVPRGFYGYTF.

This clonotype was recorded at least ten times. The rearrangement links TRBV6-1 to TRBJ2-7; D might be TRBD1 (6 bases). Trimming stripped 2 bases from V and 3 bases from J, with 14 bases between. The CDR3 length is 15 residues. Germline V gene data show CDR1 as MNHNS and CDR2 as SASEGT. As DNA, the CDR3 is TGTGCCAGCAGTGAACCCGGGACACTTCGCTACGAGCAGTACTTC. Translation: CASSEPGTLRYEQYF.

This clonotype has a count of ten or more. The chain employs TRBV12-5 and TRBJ1-1, with unresolved D. V was trimmed by 2 bases and J by 3 bases, leaving 7 bases between them. CDR1 and CDR2 from the germline V gene are LGHNT and FRNRAP. The CDR3 runs to 13 residues. This chain's CDR3 is CASGLSGYTEAFF. As DNA, the CDR3 is TGTGCTAGTGGTTTGTCGGGTTACACTGAAGCTTTCTTT.

This clonotype was counted ten times or more. The genes are TRBV7-9 and TRBJ2-2, with D perhaps matching TRBD1 (6 bases). Germline values: CDR1 SEHNR, CDR2 FQNEAQ (reference sequence). CDR3 size: 12 residues. Trimming took 7 bases from V and 5 from J, leaving 8 bases between them. In nucleotides, the CDR3 is TGTGCCAGCAACCAGGGGACCGGGGAGCTGTTTTTT. This encodes CASNQGTGELFF.

Notes on this clonotype: This may stem from a read error, because a much larger clone lies one nucleotide away. The V call is TRBV20-1, the J call TRBJ2-1; no clear D. Trimming took off 6 bases at V and 3 bases at J, with 18 bases between the two ends. CDR1 is DFQATT and CDR2 is SNEGSKA in the germline V gene (reference sequence). CDR3 length: 15 amino acids. CDR3 sequence: CSAFSLRWDYNEQFF. CDR3 coding DNA: TGCAGTGCCTTTAGTTTGAGGTGGGACTACAATGAGCAGTTCTTC.

This clonotype appeared many times. The V gene is TRBV5-6, the J gene TRBJ2-7; D call uncertain. Germline-derived CDR1 and CDR2 are SGHDT and YYEEEE. There are 12 residues in the CDR3. With 0 bases removed from V and 7 bases from J, the gap between germline ends came to 8 bases. The CDR3 reads CASSLGTGEQYF. CDR3 DNA sequence: TGTGCCAGCAGCTTGGGAACCGGAGAGCAGTACTTC.

Only a few counts were recorded for this clonotype. The rearrangement uses TRBV6-5 and TRBJ1-2; 8 bases agree with TRBD1. Germline V gene data show CDR1 as MNHEY and CDR2 as SVGAGI. There are 15 residues in the CDR3. V lost 0 bases, J lost 5 bases, and 5 bases stayed unmatched. In nucleotides, the CDR3 is TGTGCCAGCAGTTACTCAGTGGACAGGGTATATGGCTACACCTTC. Protein sequence: CASSYSVDRVYGYTF.

V and J are TRBV7-3 and TRBJ2-2; D is unresolved. Germline CDR1 and CDR2: SGHTA and FQGTGA. Trimming removed 5 bases from V and 6 bases from J, with 7 bases in between. The CDR3 loop spans 12 amino acids. The CDR3 reads CASSPASGELFF. The CDR3 region has the DNA TGTGCCAGCAGCCCAGCGTCCGGGGAGCTGTTTTTT. Supplemented by reference TRBV7-3 and TRBJ2-2, the full variable domain reads GAGVSQTPSNKVTEKGKYVELRCDPISGHTALYWYRQSLGQGPEFLIYFQGTGAADDSGLPNDRFFAVRPEGSVSTLKIQRTERGDSAVYLCASSPASGELFFGEGSRLTVL.